The subject of this entry is one T cell receptor (beta chain). Its target is not known. Combining a sample-barcoded 5' primer with a J-beta primer mix, a second PCR ran for about 6 to 11 cycles. TCRdb processed the 5' RACE reads anew with MiXCR; each CDR3 protein has one entry. The sample consists of more than 1,000,000 distinct CDR3 sequences, approximately 25% of them appearing once. The data are from a study of blood T cells in healthy people across ages. General study points: Age advanced and TCR beta diversity per million T cells fell, roughly linearly.

The CDR3 has 14 amino acids. Trimming took off 6 bases at V and 5 bases at J, with 13 bases between the two ends. The same sample was also used in a study of T cells of mothers and their children. That investigation notes: The study recruited three healthy Caucasian mothers and their six children as donors.

The clonotype originates from a girl aged 2 to 10 in good health. The sequencing sample was made of blood. The J gene is TRBJ1-4, the V gene TRBV12-3 or TRBV12-4, with D maybe TRBD1 (5 bases). The CDR3 DNA reads as TGTGCCAGCAGCAGGGCCCGAGAAAATGAAAAACTGTTTTTT. As protein: CASSRARENEKLFF.